This paragraph covers one T cell receptor (beta chain) sequence. MiXCR, run by TCRdb on the RT-PCR reads, gives a single entry per CDR3 protein. The sample shows hundreds of thousands of distinct CDR3 sequences, roughly 20% of them seen only once. V dropped 5 bases and J dropped 6; count of bases not matched to a gene: 7. Germline loops: CDR1 SEHNR, CDR2 FQNEAQ (reference sequence). This CDR3 comprises 15 residues. This entry is derived from a study of response to subunit inactivated influenza vaccine. The TCR comes from a man in his forties or fifties who received an inactivated influenza vaccine. Sequenced here: PBMCs from blood, sampled less than 6 days after vaccination. The chain recombines TRBV7-9 with TRBJ1-6, with 7 positions matching TRBD1. This CDR3 reads CASSSYRGSNSPLHF. For the CDR3, the DNA is TGTGCCAGCAGCAGCTACAGGGGTAGTAATTCACCCCTCCACTTT.